These T cell receptor beta chains were read from a single sample in a study of Graves' ophthalmopathy and Graves' hyperthyroidism. TCRdb passed the multiplex PCR reads through MiXCR, listing each CDR3 protein once. Seen here are almost 750,000 distinct CDR3 sequences, about 44% observed once, and the top ten hold 40% to 45%. Sequencing was done on a sample of peripheral blood. All receptors come from an adult man with Graves' ophthalmopathy. Each CDR3 is given with its conserved first and last residue. The D gene is left open where the match is weak. A clone size is listed for some rows: how often the clone was seen (once, few, many), or a class if it is expanded.

CDR3 protein: CASSVGATGEQYF
CDR3 DNA: TGTGCCAGCAGCGTTGGGGCTACAGGCGAGCAGTACTTC
D gene: NA
V gene: TRBV3-1
clone size: once
J gene: TRBJ2-7

CDR3 protein: CSARATGKLDGYTF
CDR3 DNA: TGCAGTGCTAGGGCGACAGGGAAGTTGGATGGCTACACCTTC
D gene: TRBD1
V gene: TRBV20-1
clone size: many
J gene: TRBJ1-2

CDR3 protein: CASSLRITSGSLNEQYF
CDR3 DNA: TGTGCCAGCAGCTTACGAATAACTAGCGGGAGTCTCAACGAGCAGTACTTC
D gene: TRBD2
V gene: TRBV7-2
clone size: NA
J gene: TRBJ2-7

CDR3 protein: CSVITGAFF
CDR3 DNA: TGCAGCGTTATTACCGGGGCTTTCTTT
D gene: NA
V gene: TRBV29-1
clone size: once
J gene: TRBJ1-1

CDR3 protein: CSAPRGGGMGEKLFF
CDR3 DNA: TGCAGTGCTCCCCGGGGGGGGGGAATGGGTGAAAAACTGTTTTTT
D gene: NA
V gene: TRBV20-1
clone size: NA
J gene: TRBJ1-4

CDR3 protein: CASSEGQYSYEQYF
CDR3 DNA: TGTGCCAGCAGCGAGGGACAGTACTCCTACGAGCAGTACTTC
D gene: TRBD1
V gene: TRBV7-6
clone size: NA
J gene: TRBJ2-7

CDR3 protein: CASSSRQGRGGYTF
CDR3 DNA: TGTGCCAGTAGTTCCCGACAAGGGCGGGGTGGCTACACCTTC
D gene: NA
V gene: TRBV19
clone size: many
J gene: TRBJ1-2

CDR3 protein: CASSFRLGETQYF
CDR3 DNA: TGTGCCAGCAGCTTTCGGTTGGGAGAGACCCAGTACTTC
D gene: NA
V gene: TRBV12-3/TRBV12-4
clone size: many
J gene: TRBJ2-5

CDR3 protein: CASSKDRTPGNTIYF
CDR3 DNA: TGTGCCAGTAGCAAAGACAGGACGCCTGGAAACACCATATATTTT
D gene: NA
V gene: TRBV19
clone size: NA
J gene: TRBJ1-3

CDR3 protein: CASSGYVSEQYF
CDR3 DNA: TGTGCCAGCAGTGGATATGTCTCTGAGCAGTACTTC
D gene: NA
V gene: TRBV2
clone size: many
J gene: TRBJ2-7

CDR3 protein: CASSETPIATNEKLFF
CDR3 DNA: TGTGCCAGCAGCGAAACCCCGATTGCAACTAATGAAAAACTGTTTTTT
D gene: NA
V gene: TRBV7-9
clone size: NA
J gene: TRBJ1-4

CDR3 protein: CASSVGRRSYEAFF
CDR3 DNA: TGTGCCAGCAGCGTAGGACGACGGAGTTATGAAGCTTTCTTT
D gene: NA
V gene: TRBV7-9
clone size: NA
J gene: TRBJ1-1

CDR3 protein: CSASAAADTQYF
CDR3 DNA: TGCAGTGCTAGCGCCGCGGCAGATACGCAGTATTTT
D gene: NA
V gene: TRBV20-1
clone size: once
J gene: TRBJ2-3

CDR3 protein: CSASDTGSPYEQYF
CDR3 DNA: TGCAGTGCTAGTGACACAGGATCCCCCTACGAGCAGTACTTC
D gene: NA
V gene: TRBV20-1
clone size: few
J gene: TRBJ2-7

CDR3 protein: CASSDRIETQYF
CDR3 DNA: TGTGCCAGCAGTGACAGGATAGAGACCCAGTACTTC
D gene: NA
V gene: TRBV5-8
clone size: many
J gene: TRBJ2-5

CDR3 protein: CASSLGEGTGILPETQYF
CDR3 DNA: TGTGCCAGCAGCTTAGGGGAGGGGACAGGGATCCTCCCAGAGACCCAGTACTTC
D gene: TRBD1
V gene: TRBV7-9
clone size: many
J gene: TRBJ2-5

CDR3 protein: CASSFAGASNTGELFF
CDR3 DNA: TGTGCCAGCAGCTTCGCCGGGGCATCGAACACCGGGGAGCTGTTTTTT
D gene: NA
V gene: TRBV25-1
clone size: NA
J gene: TRBJ2-2

CDR3 protein: CASSELGRSRGEPQHF
CDR3 DNA: TGTGCCAGCAGTGAATTGGGCAGGAGCCGAGGGGAGCCCCAGCATTTT
D gene: NA
V gene: TRBV2
clone size: many
J gene: TRBJ1-5

CDR3 protein: CASRSDGPISGANVLTF
CDR3 DNA: TGTGCCAGCAGATCGGACGGGCCAATATCTGGGGCCAACGTCCTGACTTTC
D gene: NA
V gene: TRBV10-3
clone size: once
J gene: TRBJ2-6

CDR3 protein: CASSLIAGDGEKLFF
CDR3 DNA: TGTGCCAGCAGCTTAATAGCCGGGGATGGTGAAAAACTGTTTTTT
D gene: NA
V gene: TRBV7-6
clone size: NA
J gene: TRBJ1-4

CDR3 protein: CASSTTGTSNYGYTF
CDR3 DNA: TGTGCCAGTAGTACAACCGGGACATCGAACTATGGCTACACCTTC
D gene: NA
V gene: TRBV19
clone size: NA
J gene: TRBJ1-2

CDR3 protein: CASSFTVGSGYTF
CDR3 DNA: TGTGCCAGCAGTTTTACGGTTGGCTCTGGCTACACCTTC
D gene: NA
V gene: TRBV12-3/TRBV12-4
clone size: NA
J gene: TRBJ1-2

CDR3 protein: CASSFGTFPYEQYF
CDR3 DNA: TGTGCCAGCAGCTTTGGGACTTTCCCCTACGAGCAGTACTTC
D gene: NA
V gene: TRBV7-2
clone size: few
J gene: TRBJ2-7

CDR3 protein: CASSYSMGGGTGELFF
CDR3 DNA: TGTGCCAGCAGTTACTCCATGGGAGGGGGCACCGGGGAGCTGTTTTTT
D gene: NA
V gene: TRBV6-5
clone size: NA
J gene: TRBJ2-2

CDR3 protein: CASSLLPGIANTRELFF
CDR3 DNA: TGTGCCAGCAGCTTATTACCTGGGATCGCGAACACCCGGGAGCTGTTTTTT
D gene: NA
V gene: TRBV11-3
clone size: NA
J gene: TRBJ2-2

CDR3 protein: CASSHERSSYNSPLHF
CDR3 DNA: TGTGCCAGCAGCCATGAAAGGAGCTCCTATAATTCACCCCTCCACTTT
D gene: NA
V gene: TRBV7-9
clone size: NA
J gene: TRBJ1-6

CDR3 protein: CASSLMGVGSYEQYF
CDR3 DNA: TGTGCCAGCAGCTTAATGGGGGTGGGCAGCTACGAGCAGTACTTC
D gene: NA
V gene: TRBV7-2
clone size: few
J gene: TRBJ2-7

CDR3 protein: CASSERLGLAGGSGETQYF
CDR3 DNA: TGTGCCAGCAGTGAAAGGTTGGGGCTAGCGGGAGGTTCAGGAGAGACCCAGTACTTC
D gene: TRBD2
V gene: TRBV6-6
clone size: NA
J gene: TRBJ2-5

CDR3 protein: CASSQLSGPNTGELFF
CDR3 DNA: TGTGCCAGCAGCCAATTATCGGGTCCGAACACCGGGGAGCTGTTTTTT
D gene: NA
V gene: TRBV14
clone size: few
J gene: TRBJ2-2

CDR3 protein: CATSDLFNYGYTF
CDR3 DNA: TGTGCCACCAGTGATCTTTTTAACTATGGCTACACCTTC
D gene: NA
V gene: TRBV24-1
clone size: many
J gene: TRBJ1-2

CDR3 protein: CASSGVEFETQYF
CDR3 DNA: TGTGCCAGCAGTGGGGTAGAGTTCGAGACCCAGTACTTC
D gene: NA
V gene: TRBV2
clone size: NA
J gene: TRBJ2-5

CDR3 protein: CASSSAVSTYGYTF
CDR3 DNA: TGTGCCAGCTCCTCGGCCGTCTCCACCTATGGCTACACCTTC
D gene: NA
V gene: TRBV7-8
clone size: many
J gene: TRBJ1-2

CDR3 protein: CATGESGTGYTF
CDR3 DNA: TGTGCCACCGGGGAATCGGGTACTGGCTACACCTTC
D gene: NA
V gene: TRBV24-1
clone size: many
J gene: TRBJ1-2

CDR3 protein: CASSQVGGRQETQYF
CDR3 DNA: TGCGCCAGCAGCCAAGTTGGGGGGCGCCAAGAGACCCAGTACTTC
D gene: NA
V gene: TRBV4-1
clone size: few
J gene: TRBJ2-5

CDR3 protein: CASSLLLGYPARETQYF
CDR3 DNA: TGTGCCAGCAGCTTACTCCTAGGGTACCCCGCAAGAGAGACCCAGTACTTC
D gene: NA
V gene: TRBV7-9
clone size: many
J gene: TRBJ2-5

CDR3 protein: CASNSMGSDEGETQYF
CDR3 DNA: TGTGCCAGCAACTCAATGGGGTCCGATGAGGGGGAGACCCAGTACTTC
D gene: NA
V gene: TRBV7-9
clone size: NA
J gene: TRBJ2-5

CDR3 protein: CSARRATNEKLFF
CDR3 DNA: TGCAGTGCTCGGCGGGCAACTAATGAAAAACTGTTTTTT
D gene: NA
V gene: TRBV20-1
clone size: many
J gene: TRBJ1-4

CDR3 protein: CATSITGSLETQYF
CDR3 DNA: TGTGCCACCAGCATCACAGGGAGTCTTGAGACCCAGTACTTC
D gene: NA
V gene: TRBV15
clone size: NA
J gene: TRBJ2-5

CDR3 protein: CSVLRDRGDYGYTF
CDR3 DNA: TGCAGCGTGCTTAGGGACAGGGGTGACTATGGCTACACCTTC
D gene: TRBD1
V gene: TRBV29-1
clone size: many
J gene: TRBJ1-2

CDR3 protein: CAISEVASGDEQYF
CDR3 DNA: TGTGCCATCAGTGAGGTGGCTAGCGGGGACGAGCAGTACTTC
D gene: TRBD2
V gene: TRBV10-3
clone size: many
J gene: TRBJ2-7

CDR3 protein: CATSDLNRGTGYGYTF
CDR3 DNA: TGTGCCACCAGTGATTTGAACAGGGGCACAGGCTATGGCTACACCTTC
D gene: TRBD1
V gene: TRBV24-1
clone size: many
J gene: TRBJ1-2

CDR3 protein: CASSDSRQGNYQPQHF
CDR3 DNA: TGTGCCAGCAGTGATAGTCGACAGGGGAATTATCAGCCCCAGCATTTT
D gene: TRBD1
V gene: TRBV25-1
clone size: many
J gene: TRBJ1-5

CDR3 protein: CASRSGERGTEAFF
CDR3 DNA: TGTGCCAGTAGATCAGGGGAACGGGGCACTGAAGCTTTCTTT
D gene: NA
V gene: TRBV19
clone size: many
J gene: TRBJ1-1

CDR3 protein: CASSRSQDAEQYF
CDR3 DNA: TGTGCCAGCAGCCGAAGCCAGGACGCCGAGCAGTACTTC
D gene: NA
V gene: TRBV12-3/TRBV12-4
clone size: NA
J gene: TRBJ2-7

CDR3 protein: CASSLIQGSNEKLFF
CDR3 DNA: TGTGCCAGCAGCCTTATACAGGGCAGTAATGAAAAACTGTTTTTT
D gene: NA
V gene: TRBV7-9
clone size: NA
J gene: TRBJ1-4